This T cell receptor beta chain is drawn from a study of T cell changes during pregnancy in multiple sclerosis. CDR3 length: 13 amino acids. V was pared by 2 bases and J by 4 bases, with 7 bases between. Germline CDR1 SGDLS, CDR2 YYNGEE. Sequenced by immunoSEQ multiplex PCR; TCRdb stores in-frame clones only, minus some. The sample consists of 90,000 to 130,000 clones, about 94% of them appearing once. V is TRBV9 and J is TRBJ2-1; D uncertain. Sequencing was performed on peripheral blood, taken in the third trimester of pregnancy. The sequence came from a female donor with multiple sclerosis, enrolled in a pregnancy study. This CDR3 reads CASSVNLYNEQFF. CDR3 nucleotides: TGTGCCAGCAGCGTGAACTTATACAATGAGCAGTTCTTC.